A single sample gave rise to the 20 T cell receptor beta chains below, sequenced in a study of cytomegalovirus exposure and HLA in healthy donors. PCR employed 60 Vbeta and 13 Jbeta primers. Some clones are missing from TCRdb's copy, which holds only in-frame ones; the method was immunoSEQ multiplex PCR. The table has some 130,000 clones, more than 7.5% seen once. The specimen was PBMCs. Receptor source: a middle-aged man in good health and CMV-seronegative.

This chain joins TRBV2 and TRBJ2-5; 10 positions agree with TRBD1. V was clipped by 5 bases and J by 5 bases; unmatched bases: 8. The CDR3 loop spans 15 amino acids. CDR1 is SNHLY, CDR2 FYNNEI, per germline. CDR3 sequence (DNA): TGTGCCAGCAGTAAAGACAGGGGGCTTCGGGAGACCCAGTACTTC. Translating it yields CASSKDRGLRETQYF.

This clone has just a few counts. The V call is TRBV5-1, the J call TRBJ2-7, with 7 bases that match TRBD1. From germline, CDR1 is SGHRS and CDR2 YFSETQ. The CDR3 is 14 residues long. Trimming removed 4 bases from V and 7 bases from J; junction bases left unmatched: 11. CDR3 in DNA: TGCGCCAGCAGCAGCGAAGAGGGGGCGCAGGAGCAGTACTTC. Its protein is CASSSEEGAQEQYF.

V usage is TRBV5-1 and J usage is TRBJ1-2; D remains ambiguous. CDR3 length: 11 residues. The germline V gene has CDR1 SGHRS and CDR2 YFSETQ. Trimming took off 4 bases at V and 7 bases at J, with 8 bases between the two ends. The CDR3 protein is CASSVAGGYTF. The CDR3, as DNA: TGCGCCAGCAGCGTGGCGGGTGGCTACACCTTC.

In this sample, this clone turned up a few times. Since a far larger clone is one base different, this is likely a read error. The V and J genes are TRBV4-1 and TRBJ2-1; 10 bases agree with TRBD2. The germline CDR1 and CDR2 sequences are MGHRA and YSYEKL. This CDR3 region has 16 residues. V was clipped by 0 bases and J by 2 bases; unmatched bases: 1. CDR3 protein: CASSQDGTSAYNEQFF. The CDR3 DNA reads as TGCGCCAGCAGCCAAGACGGGACTAGCGCCTACAATGAGCAGTTCTTC.

The V call is TRBV19, the J call TRBJ1-2, with 7 positions matching TRBD1. The CDR3 has 16 residues. Germline V gives CDR1 LNHDA, CDR2 SQIVND (reference sequence). V dropped 4 bases and J dropped 7; count of bases not matched to a gene: 15. CDR3 amino acids: CASSTDRGREGIGYTF. CDR3 bases: TGTGCCAGTAGTACCGATAGGGGGCGCGAAGGCATTGGCTACACCTTC.

This clone has just a few counts. The V call is TRBV11-2, the J call TRBJ1-2; the D is unclear. V was clipped by 5 bases and J by 0 bases, with 16 bases between them. Germline loops: CDR1 SGHAT, CDR2 FQNNGV. The CDR3 has 16 residues. CDR3 nucleotides: TGTGCCAGCAGCCCAACCCCGGCAGCGTCTAACTATGGCTACACCTTC. This codes for CASSPTPAASNYGYTF.

A few counts support this clone. This chain joins TRBV11-3 and TRBJ2-1; 10 bases agree with TRBD1. The CDR3 runs to 17 residues. Germline V gene data show CDR1 as SGHNT and CDR2 as YENEEA. V lost 5 bases to trimming and J lost 4 bases; unmatched junction nucleotides: 11. CDR3 nucleotide sequence: TGTGCCAGCAGCACGCCCCGGGACAGGGGAAAATACAATGAGCAGTTCTTC. It yields the protein CASSTPRDRGKYNEQFF.

This clone was seen a few times. The chain couples TRBV5-1 to TRBJ1-1; perhaps TRBD1 as D (5 bases). The germline CDR1 and CDR2 sequences are SGHRS and YFSETQ. This CDR3 has 13 residues. The V and J ends lost 4 bases and 1 base respectively, with 8 bases between them. CDR3 protein: CASSQGQNTEAFF. CDR3 bases: TGCGCCAGCAGCCAAGGACAGAACACTGAAGCTTTCTTT. Combining the CDR3 with reference TRBV5-1 and TRBJ1-1 gives the whole variable domain KAGVTQTPRYLIKTRGQQVTLSCSPISGHRSVSWYQQTPGQGLQFLFEYFSETQRNKGNFPGRFSGRQFSNSRSEMNVSTLELGDSALYLCASSQGQNTEAFFGQGTRLTVV.

CDR3 DNA sequence: TGTGCCAGCAGTTACTCCCGGCGGCAGCTTAACTATGGCTACACCTTC. It codes for CASSYSRRQLNYGYTF. The rearrangement links TRBV6-5 to TRBJ1-2, with D unresolved. Looked up from germline, CDR1 is MNHEY and CDR2 is SVGAGI. The CDR3 totals 16 residues. The V end was cut by 0 bases, the J end by 1 base, with 12 bases between.

This clone was picked up a small number of times. The rearrangement uses TRBV6-1 and TRBJ1-5; possibly TRBD1 for D (6 bases). V shed 6 bases and J shed 9 bases, with 18 bases lying between them. Germline-derived CDR1 and CDR2 are MNHNS and SASEGT. The CDR3 is made up of 14 amino acids. DNA for the CDR3: TGTGCCAGCAGCGAGAACAGGGCCGCTGGGCCCCAGCATTTT. Encoded protein: CASSENRAAGPQHF.

The sample holds a few counts of this clone. The CDR3 loop is CASTFAGRDEQYF. CDR3 nucleotide sequence: TGTGCCAGCACCTTTGCCGGGAGGGACGAGCAGTACTTC. The V call is TRBV7-9, the J call TRBJ2-7, with 8 bases aligning to TRBD2. This CDR3 spans 13 amino acids. Germline CDR1 is SEHNR and CDR2 is FQNEAQ (reference sequence). Unmatched junction bases numbered 7, after V lost 7 bases and J lost 5 bases.

Written as DNA, the CDR3 is TGTGCCAGTAGGGTTTCAGGGGAAATGGGAACTAATGAAAAACTGTTTTTT. This codes for CASRVSGEMGTNEKLFF. This chain links TRBV19 with TRBJ1-4; possibly TRBD1 for D (6 bases). The CDR3 has 17 amino acids. The V end was cut by 6 bases, the J end by 1 base, with 18 bases between. CDR1 is LNHDA, CDR2 SQIVND, per germline (reference sequence).

This chain links TRBV30 with TRBJ1-5; 7 bases are a match to TRBD1. Germline CDR1 GTSNPN, CDR2 SVGIG (reference sequence). V was clipped by 2 bases and J by 0 bases; unmatched bases: 7. The CDR3 loop spans 16 amino acids. The CDR3 DNA reads TGTGCCTGGAGTCGGGACAGCCTGTTTAGCAATCAGCCCCAGCATTTT. Amino acids: CAWSRDSLFSNQPQHF.

This clone has only a few counts. The rearrangement links TRBV19 to TRBJ1-1; no reliable D call. The CDR3 length is 13 residues. V was trimmed by 4 bases and J by 4 bases, leaving 10 bases between them. CDR1 is LNHDA, CDR2 SQIVND, per germline (reference sequence). The CDR3 DNA sequence: TGTGCCAGTAGTACGGGGATTGGCACTGAAGCTTTCTTT. It translates to CASSTGIGTEAFF.

The chain links TRBV5-4 to TRBJ2-7, with TRBD1 matching over 7 bases. The CDR3 spans 14 residues. Unmatched junction bases numbered 5, after V lost 2 bases and J lost 3 bases. Germline values: CDR1 SGHNT, CDR2 YYREEE (reference sequence). The CDR3 nucleotides are TGTGCCAGCAGCTTAAGGACAGGTAACTACGAGCAGTACTTC. The encoded protein is CASSLRTGNYEQYF.

This clone was observed a handful of times. This rearrangement joins TRBV5-1 to TRBJ2-7; maybe TRBD2 (6 bases). This CDR3 spans 13 amino acids. Trimming left V 2 bases short and J 2 bases short, with 8 bases between. The germline gives CDR1 SGHRS, CDR2 YFSETQ. The CDR3 here is CASSFWGAYEQYF. The DNA for the CDR3 is TGCGCCAGCAGCTTCTGGGGGGCCTACGAGCAGTACTTC.

This chain joins TRBV28 and TRBJ1-1; 7 bases match TRBD1. Germline lookup yields CDR1 MDHEN and CDR2 SYDVKM. The CDR3 contains 14 residues. Losses at the gene ends were 6 bases for V and 4 bases for J; bases not matched to a gene: 8. The chain's CDR3 is CASRRQGRVTEAFF. The CDR3 DNA is TGTGCCAGCAGAAGACAGGGACGGGTCACTGAAGCTTTCTTT. The full variable domain, completed using reference TRBV28 and TRBJ1-1, is DVKVTQSSRYLVKRTGEKVFLECVQDMDHENMFWYRQDPGLGLRLIYFSYDVKMKEKGDIPEGYSVSREKKERFSLILESASTNQTSMYLCASRRQGRVTEAFFGQGTRLTVV.

In the case of this clone: One end of the junction varies from germline; a read error may be responsible. V is TRBV4-1 and J is TRBJ2-1; 15 bases are shared with TRBD2. CDR1 is MGHRA and CDR2 is YSYEKL in the germline V gene. The CDR3 totals 18 residues. The CDR3 DNA is TGCGCCAGCAGCCAGGGACTAGCGGGGGGCCTCTCCTCCAATGAGCAGTTCTTC. As protein: CASSQGLAGGLSSNEQFF.

In DNA form, the CDR3 reads TGCGCCAGCAGCGAACCCGGGACTGGCTCCTACGAGCAGTACTTC. This sequence encodes CASSEPGTGSYEQYF. This chain uses TRBV5-1 with TRBJ2-7; a weak D match, TRBD2 (6 bases). Germline V CDR1 and CDR2: SGHRS, YFSETQ. This CDR3 region has 15 residues. V lost 4 bases, J lost 0 bases, and 14 bases lay in between.

This clone was seen more than once but under ten times. Other DNA sequences in the same sample also yield this CDR3. This chain joins TRBV9 and TRBJ1-2; 7 nucleotides agree with TRBD1. The CDR3 is 15 residues long. Germline V CDR1 and CDR2: SGDLS, YYNGEE. J gave up 4 bases and V 0 bases, and 6 bases lay outside the gene matches. The chain's CDR3 is CASSVEGGQPYGYTF. CDR3 bases: TGTGCCAGCAGCGTAGAAGGGGGACAGCCCTATGGCTACACCTTC. The whole variable domain, filled in from reference TRBV9 and TRBJ1-2, reads DSGVTQTPKHLITATGQRVTLRCSPRSGDLSVYWYQQSLDQGLQFLIQYYNGEERAKGNILERFSAQQFPDLHSELNLSSLELGDSALYFCASSVEGGQPYGYTFGSGTRLTVV.